This T cell receptor beta chain is drawn from a study of molecular identifiers for immune sequencing clone quantification. Study-level points and caveats: Clones above 20 RNA copies held over 98% of effector molecules, under 1% in naive cells. Spiked Jurkat TCR RNA equivalent to one cell was reportedly detectable in about a million naive cells.

TCRdb analysed the PCR reads with MiXCR anew, one entry per CDR3 protein. The sample includes about 640,000 distinct CDR3 sequences, about 20% of them seen just once. Each library that profiled naive CD8 cells came from roughly 20,000 to 1,000,000 sorted cells with 10%, 30% or 50% RNA. The CDR3 has 13 amino acids. Germline V gene lookup returns CDR1 SGHDN and CDR2 FVKESK. Trimming cost V 0 bases and J 3 bases, with 6 bases left between them. This clonotype was observed a few times. The antigen is not known. This sequence originates from a human donor in good health. Some libraries in this study had Jurkat cell RNA spiked in. Sequenced input: naive CD8+ T cells from blood, with Jurkat cell RNA spiked in. This sample's subset: FACS-sorted CD8+CD4-CCR7+CD45RA+ naive T cells. V and J are TRBV14 and TRBJ2-7; D remains ambiguous. The CDR3 bases are TGTGCCAGCAGCCAAGAGACCTACTACGAGCAGTACTTC. Amino acid sequence: CASSQETYYEQYF.